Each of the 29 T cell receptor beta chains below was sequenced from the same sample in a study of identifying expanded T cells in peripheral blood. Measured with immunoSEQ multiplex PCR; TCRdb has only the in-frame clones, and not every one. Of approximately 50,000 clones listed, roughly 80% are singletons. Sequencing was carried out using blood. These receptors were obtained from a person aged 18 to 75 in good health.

The CDR3, as DNA: TGTGCCAGCAGCAACGGACATAACTCTGGAAACACCATATATTTT. As protein: CASSNGHNSGNTIYF. The chain is built from TRBV7-8 and TRBJ1-3, with a weak D call TRBD1 (5 bases). Trimming pared 5 bases from V and 0 bases from J, leaving 11 bases between. CDR1 and CDR2 from the germline V gene are SGHVS and FQNEAQ. The CDR3 consists of 15 residues.

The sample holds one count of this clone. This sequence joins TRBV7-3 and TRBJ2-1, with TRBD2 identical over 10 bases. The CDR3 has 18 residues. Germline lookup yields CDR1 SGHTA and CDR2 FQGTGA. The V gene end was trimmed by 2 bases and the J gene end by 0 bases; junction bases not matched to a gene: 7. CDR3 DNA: TGTGCCAGCAGCTTAGGTAGCGGGGGGCGAAGCTCCTACAATGAGCAGTTCTTC. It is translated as CASSLGSGGRSSYNEQFF.

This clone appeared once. Here the CDR3 reads CASRDTWQSAAQYF. The CDR3, as DNA: TGTGCCAGCAGAGACACCTGGCAAAGCGCGGCCCAGTACTTC. This sequence joins TRBV6-1 and TRBJ2-5; no firm D call. This CDR3 spans 14 amino acids. CDR1 MNHNS and CDR2 SASEGT come from the germline V gene. V shed 6 bases and J shed 9 bases, with 20 bases lying between them.

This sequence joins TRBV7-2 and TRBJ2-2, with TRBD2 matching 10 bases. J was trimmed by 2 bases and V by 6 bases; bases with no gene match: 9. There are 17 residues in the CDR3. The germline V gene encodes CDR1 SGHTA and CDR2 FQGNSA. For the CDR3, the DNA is TGTGCCAGCAGGCTTGGCCTAGCGGGAGTCAACACCGGGGAGCTGTTTTTT. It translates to CASRLGLAGVNTGELFF. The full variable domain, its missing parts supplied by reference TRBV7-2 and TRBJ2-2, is GAGVSQSPSNKVTEKGKDVELRCDPISGHTALYWYRQSLGQGLEFLIYFQGNSAPDKSGLPSDRFSAERTGGSVSTLTIQRTQQEDSAVYLCASRLGLAGVNTGELFFGEGSRLTVL.

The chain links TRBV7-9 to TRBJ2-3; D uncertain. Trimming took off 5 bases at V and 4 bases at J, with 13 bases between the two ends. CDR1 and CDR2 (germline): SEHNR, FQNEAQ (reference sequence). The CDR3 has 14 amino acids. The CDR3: CASSTTYGADTQYF. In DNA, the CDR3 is TGTGCCAGCAGCACTACCTACGGTGCAGATACGCAGTATTTT.

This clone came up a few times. CDR3 coding DNA: TGTGCCAGCAGCCCGACGAGCGCGGCCACCGGGGAGCTGTTTTTT. Translation gives CASSPTSAATGELFF. This chain connects TRBV7-3 to TRBJ2-2; no definite D call. Looked up from germline, CDR1 is SGHTA and CDR2 is FQGTGA. The germline V and J ends were trimmed by 5 bases and 4 bases, with 14 bases remaining between them. The CDR3 is 15 residues long. The whole variable domain, remainder taken from reference TRBV7-3 and TRBJ2-2, is GAGVSQTPSNKVTEKGKYVELRCDPISGHTALYWYRQSLGQGPEFLIYFQGTGAADDSGLPNDRFFAVRPEGSVSTLKIQRTERGDSAVYLCASSPTSAATGELFFGEGSRLTVL.

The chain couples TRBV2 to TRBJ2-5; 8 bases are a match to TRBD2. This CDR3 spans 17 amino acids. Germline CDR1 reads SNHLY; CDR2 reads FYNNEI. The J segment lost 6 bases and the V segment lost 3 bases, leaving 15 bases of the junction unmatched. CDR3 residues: CASSEQHPGLEGQTQYF. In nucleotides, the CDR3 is TGTGCCAGCAGTGAGCAACATCCGGGACTAGAGGGACAGACCCAGTACTTC.

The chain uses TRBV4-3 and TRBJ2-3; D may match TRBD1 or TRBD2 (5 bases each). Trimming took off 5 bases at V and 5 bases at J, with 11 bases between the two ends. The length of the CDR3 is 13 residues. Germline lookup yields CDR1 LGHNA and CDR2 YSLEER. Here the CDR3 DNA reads TGCGCCAGCAGCGGGACCCTCCAAGATACGCAGTATTTT. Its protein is CASSGTLQDTQYF.

Written as DNA, the CDR3 is TGTGCCTGCCAGACAGGAAACACCATATATTTT. Translation gives CACQTGNTIYF. The chain combines TRBV30 with TRBJ1-3; D gene ambiguous. Trimming removed 6 bases at V and 4 bases at J, with 7 bases between. The CDR3 has 11 residues. Germline loops: CDR1 GTSNPN, CDR2 SVGIG (reference sequence).

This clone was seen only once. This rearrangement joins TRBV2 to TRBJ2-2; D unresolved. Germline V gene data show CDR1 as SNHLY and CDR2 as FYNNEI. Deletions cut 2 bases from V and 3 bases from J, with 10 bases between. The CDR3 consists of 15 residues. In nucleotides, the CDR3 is TGTGCCAGCAGTGAAAGAGCTAGGGACACCGGGGAGCTGTTTTTT. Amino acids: CASSERARDTGELFF. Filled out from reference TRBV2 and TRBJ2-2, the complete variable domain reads EPEVTQTPSHQVTQMGQEVILRCVPISNHLYFYWYRQILGQKVEFLVSFYNNEISEKSEIFDDQFSVERPDGSNFTLKIRSTKLEDSAMYFCASSERARDTGELFFGEGSRLTVL.

The CDR3 protein is CASSLAGQYEAFF. DNA for the CDR3: TGTGCCAGCAGCTTAGCCGGACAGTATGAAGCTTTCTTT. The chain joins TRBV7-9 to TRBJ1-1; perhaps TRBD1 as D (6 bases). CDR1 is SEHNR and CDR2 is FQNEAQ in the germline V gene (reference sequence). The CDR3 contains 13 residues. The V gene lost 0 bases and the J gene lost 7 bases, with 9 bases spanning the gap. The variable domain in full, completed from reference TRBV7-9 and TRBJ1-1, reads DTGVSQNPRHKITKRGQNVTFRCDPISEHNRLYWYRQTLGQGPEFLTYFQNEAQLEKSRLLSDRFSAERPKGSFSTLEIQRTEQGDSAMYLCASSLAGQYEAFFGQGTRLTVV.

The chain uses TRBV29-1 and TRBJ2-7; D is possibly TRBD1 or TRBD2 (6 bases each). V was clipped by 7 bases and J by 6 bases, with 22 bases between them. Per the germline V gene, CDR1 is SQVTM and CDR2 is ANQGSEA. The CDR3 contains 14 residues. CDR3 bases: TGCAGCGCTACGACAAGGGGGGCCCTGGGCGAGCAGTACTTC. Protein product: CSATTRGALGEQYF.

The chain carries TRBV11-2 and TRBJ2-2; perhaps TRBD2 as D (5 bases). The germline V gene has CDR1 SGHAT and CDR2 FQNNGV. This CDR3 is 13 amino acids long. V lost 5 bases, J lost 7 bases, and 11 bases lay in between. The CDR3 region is CASSPSRDGELFF. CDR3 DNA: TGTGCCAGCAGCCCCAGTCGGGACGGGGAGCTGTTTTTT.

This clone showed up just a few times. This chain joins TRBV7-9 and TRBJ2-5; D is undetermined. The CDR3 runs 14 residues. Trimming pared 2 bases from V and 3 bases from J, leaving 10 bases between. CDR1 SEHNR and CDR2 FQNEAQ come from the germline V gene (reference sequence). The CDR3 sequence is CASSLSDFKETQYF. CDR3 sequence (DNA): TGTGCCAGCAGCTTAAGCGACTTTAAAGAGACCCAGTACTTC.

CDR3 in DNA: TGTGCCAGCAGGGCACTCTACGAGCAGTACTTC. Its protein is CASRALYEQYF. The chain employs TRBV7-9 and TRBJ2-7; D call uncertain. Germline loops: CDR1 SEHNR, CDR2 FQNEAQ (reference sequence). V shed 6 bases and J shed 3 bases, with 6 bases lying between them. This CDR3 spans 11 amino acids.

The CDR3 reads CASSRMTGGPLYTEAFF. CDR3 bases: TGTGCCAGCAGCCGTATGACAGGGGGCCCTTTGTACACTGAAGCTTTCTTT. The rearrangement joins TRBV5-4 to TRBJ1-1; TRBD1 agrees at 10 bases. This CDR3 has 17 residues. The V gene end was trimmed by 4 bases and the J gene end by 3 bases; junction bases not matched to a gene: 12. The germline CDR1 and CDR2 sequences are SGHNT and YYREEE (reference sequence).

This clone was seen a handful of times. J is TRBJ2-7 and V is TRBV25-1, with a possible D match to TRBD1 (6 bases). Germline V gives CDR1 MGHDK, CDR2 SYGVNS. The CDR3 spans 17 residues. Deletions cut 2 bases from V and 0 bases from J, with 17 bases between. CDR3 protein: CASSEGTRTVHSYEQYF. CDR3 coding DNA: TGTGCCAGCAGTGAAGGGACGAGGACAGTTCACTCCTACGAGCAGTACTTC.

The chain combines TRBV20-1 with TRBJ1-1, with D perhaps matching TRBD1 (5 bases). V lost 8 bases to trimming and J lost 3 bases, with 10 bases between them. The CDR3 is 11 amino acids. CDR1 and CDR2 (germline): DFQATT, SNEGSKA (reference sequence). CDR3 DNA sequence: TGCAGTTGTGACAGCCACACTGAAGCTTTCTTT. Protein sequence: CSCDSHTEAFF.

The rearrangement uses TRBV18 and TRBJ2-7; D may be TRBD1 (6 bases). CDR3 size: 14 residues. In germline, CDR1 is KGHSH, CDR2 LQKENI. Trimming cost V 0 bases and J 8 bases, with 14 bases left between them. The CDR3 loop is CASSPPTGRGQQYV. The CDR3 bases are TGTGCCAGCTCACCACCGACAGGTCGAGGGCAGCAGTACGTC.

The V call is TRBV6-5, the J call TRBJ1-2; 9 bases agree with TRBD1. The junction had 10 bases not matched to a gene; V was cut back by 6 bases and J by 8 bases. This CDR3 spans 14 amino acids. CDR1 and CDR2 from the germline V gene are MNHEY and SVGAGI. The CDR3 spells CASRTGTGYDGYTF. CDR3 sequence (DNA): TGTGCCAGCAGAACCGGGACAGGGTACGACGGCTACACCTTC.

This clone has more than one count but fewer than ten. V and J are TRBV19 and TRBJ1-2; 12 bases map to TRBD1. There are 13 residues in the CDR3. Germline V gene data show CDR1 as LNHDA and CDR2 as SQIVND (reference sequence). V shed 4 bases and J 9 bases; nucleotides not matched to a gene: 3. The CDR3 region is CASSRDRGRSYTF. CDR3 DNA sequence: TGTGCCAGTAGTAGGGACAGGGGGCGAAGCTACACCTTC.

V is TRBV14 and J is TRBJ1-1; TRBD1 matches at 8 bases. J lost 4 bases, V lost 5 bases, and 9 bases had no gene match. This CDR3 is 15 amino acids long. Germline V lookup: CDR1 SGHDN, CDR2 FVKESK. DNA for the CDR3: TGTGCCAGCAGCGGCCAGGGACAGGTGGGCACTGAAGCTTTCTTT. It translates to CASSGQGQVGTEAFF.

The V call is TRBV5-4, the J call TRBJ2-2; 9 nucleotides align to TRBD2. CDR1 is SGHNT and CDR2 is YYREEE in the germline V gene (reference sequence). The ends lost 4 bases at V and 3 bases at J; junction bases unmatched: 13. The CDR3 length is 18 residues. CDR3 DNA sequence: TGTGCCAGCAGCCCCCCCCCACGGGCGGGAGGGGACACCGGGGAGCTGTTTTTT. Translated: CASSPPPRAGGDTGELFF.

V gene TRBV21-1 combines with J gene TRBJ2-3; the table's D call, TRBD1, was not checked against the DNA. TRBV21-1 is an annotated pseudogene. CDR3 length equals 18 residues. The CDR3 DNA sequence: TGTGCCAGCAGCAATTGGCAGGGGGCGGGCGGGATCTCGGATACGCAGTATTTT. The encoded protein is CASSNWQGAGGISDTQYF.

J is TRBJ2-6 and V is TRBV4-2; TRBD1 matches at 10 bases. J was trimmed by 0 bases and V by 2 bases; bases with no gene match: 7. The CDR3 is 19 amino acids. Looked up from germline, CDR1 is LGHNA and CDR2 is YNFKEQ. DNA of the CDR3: TGTGCCAGCAGCCAAAAACCCGGGACAGGGGCCTCTGGGGCCAACGTCCTGACTTTC. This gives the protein CASSQKPGTGASGANVLTF.

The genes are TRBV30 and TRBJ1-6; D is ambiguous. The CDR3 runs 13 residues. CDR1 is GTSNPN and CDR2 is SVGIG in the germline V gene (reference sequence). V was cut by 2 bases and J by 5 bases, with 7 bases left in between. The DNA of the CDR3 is TGTGCCTGGAGTAGGCAGGATAATTCACCCCTCCACTTT. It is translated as CAWSRQDNSPLHF.

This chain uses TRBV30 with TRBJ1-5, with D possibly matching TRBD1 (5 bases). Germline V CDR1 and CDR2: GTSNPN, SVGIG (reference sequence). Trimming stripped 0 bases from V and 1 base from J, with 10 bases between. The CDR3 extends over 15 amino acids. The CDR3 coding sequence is TGTGCCTGGAGTGTCCAGGGTGGGAGCAATCAGCCCCAGCATTTT. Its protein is CAWSVQGGSNQPQHF.

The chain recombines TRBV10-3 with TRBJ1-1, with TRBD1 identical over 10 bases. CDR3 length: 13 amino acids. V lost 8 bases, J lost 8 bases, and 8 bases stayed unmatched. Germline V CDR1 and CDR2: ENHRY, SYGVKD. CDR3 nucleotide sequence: TGTGCCATCGGAGACAGGGGGCGGCCGGAAGCTTTCTTT. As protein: CAIGDRGRPEAFF.

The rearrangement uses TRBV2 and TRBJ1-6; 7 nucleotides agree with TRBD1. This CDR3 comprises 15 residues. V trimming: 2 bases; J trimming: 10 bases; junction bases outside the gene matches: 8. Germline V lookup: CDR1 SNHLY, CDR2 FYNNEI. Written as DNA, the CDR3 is TGTGCCAGCAGTGAAAGGGAGAGGGGGCTATCACCCCTCCACTTT. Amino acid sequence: CASSERERGLSPLHF.